This TCR beta chain was sequenced for a study of CD8+CD57+ T cells in acquired aplastic anemia. Germline lookup yields CDR1 SGHRS and CDR2 YFSETQ. This CDR3 has 15 residues. V lost 4 bases, J lost 1 base, and 14 bases lay in between. The template used for profiling TCR beta VDJ and CDR3 was genomic DNA. A single record per CDR3 protein comes from TCRdb applying MiXCR to the reads. This table holds roughly 86,000 distinct CDR3 sequences, approximately 46% found once. The genes are TRBV5-1 and TRBJ1-1; D is perhaps TRBD1 (5 bases). This TCR came from a human donor in good health, serving as a control. The sequenced material came from sorted CD4+, CD8+, or CD8+CD57+ T cells (not recorded which) from PBMCs. The CDR3, as DNA: TGCGCCAGCAGCGAGAGGGGCGACAGGAACACTGAAGCTTTCTTT. As protein: CASSERGDRNTEAFF.